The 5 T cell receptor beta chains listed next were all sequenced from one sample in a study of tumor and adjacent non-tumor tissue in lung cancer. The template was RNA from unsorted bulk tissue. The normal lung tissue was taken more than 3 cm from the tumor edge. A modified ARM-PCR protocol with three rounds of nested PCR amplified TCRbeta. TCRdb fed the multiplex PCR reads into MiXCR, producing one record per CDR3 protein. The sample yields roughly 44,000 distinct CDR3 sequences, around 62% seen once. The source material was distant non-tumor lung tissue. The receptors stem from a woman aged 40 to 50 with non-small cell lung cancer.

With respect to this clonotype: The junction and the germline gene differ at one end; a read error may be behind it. The CDR3 loop reads CASSSLRRDTEDFF. For the CDR3, the DNA is TGTGCCAGCAGCAGCTTGAGACGGGACACTGAAGATTTCTTT. The chain uses TRBV6-5 and TRBJ1-1; D might be TRBD1 (6 bases). The CDR3 has 14 amino acids. Germline-derived CDR1 and CDR2 are MNHEY and SVGAGI.

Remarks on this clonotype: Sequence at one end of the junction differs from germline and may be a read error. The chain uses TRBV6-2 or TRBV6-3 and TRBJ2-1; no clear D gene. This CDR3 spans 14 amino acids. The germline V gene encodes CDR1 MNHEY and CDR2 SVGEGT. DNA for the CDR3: TGCGCAAGCAGTTACAGACCCTCCTACTATGAGCAGTTCTTC. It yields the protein CASSYRPSYYEQFF.

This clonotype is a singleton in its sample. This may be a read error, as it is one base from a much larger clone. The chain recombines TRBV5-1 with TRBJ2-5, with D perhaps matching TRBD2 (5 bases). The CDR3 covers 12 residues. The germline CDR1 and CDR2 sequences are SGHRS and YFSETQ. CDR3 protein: CTSTQEGRAQYF. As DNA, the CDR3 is TGCACCAGCACCCAAGAGGGCCGGGCCCAGTACTTC. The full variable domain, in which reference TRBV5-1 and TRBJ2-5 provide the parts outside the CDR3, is KAGVTQTPRYLIKTRGQQVTLSCSPISGHRSVSWYQQTPGQGLQFLFEYFSETQRNKGNFPGRFSGRQFSNSRSEMNVSTLELGDSALYLCTSTQEGRAQYFGPGTRLLVL.

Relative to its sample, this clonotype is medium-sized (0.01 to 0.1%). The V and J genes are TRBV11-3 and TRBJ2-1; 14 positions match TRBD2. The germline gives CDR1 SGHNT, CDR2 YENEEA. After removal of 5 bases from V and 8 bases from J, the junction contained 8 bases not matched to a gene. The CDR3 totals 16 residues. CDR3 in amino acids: CASSLPMGLAGDEQFF. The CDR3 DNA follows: TGTGCCAGCAGCCTCCCCATGGGACTAGCGGGAGATGAGCAGTTCTTC.

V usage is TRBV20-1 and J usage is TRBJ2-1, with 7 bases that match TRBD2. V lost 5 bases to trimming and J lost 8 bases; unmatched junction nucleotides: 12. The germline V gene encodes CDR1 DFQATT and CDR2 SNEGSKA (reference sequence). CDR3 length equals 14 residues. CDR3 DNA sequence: TGCAGTGCTTTACGGGACTACCCTTACTATGAGCAGTTCTTC. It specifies CSALRDYPYYEQFF.